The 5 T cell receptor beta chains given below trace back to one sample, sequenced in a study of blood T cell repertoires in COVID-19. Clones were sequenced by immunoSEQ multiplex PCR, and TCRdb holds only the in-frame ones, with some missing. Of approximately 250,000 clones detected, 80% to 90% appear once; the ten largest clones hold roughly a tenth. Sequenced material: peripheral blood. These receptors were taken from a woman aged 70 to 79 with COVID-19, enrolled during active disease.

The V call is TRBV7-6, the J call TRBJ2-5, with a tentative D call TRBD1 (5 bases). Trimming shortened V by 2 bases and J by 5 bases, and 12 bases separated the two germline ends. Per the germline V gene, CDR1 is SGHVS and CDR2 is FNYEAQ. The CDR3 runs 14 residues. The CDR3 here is CASSLRVRAETQYF. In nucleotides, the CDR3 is TGTGCCAGCAGCTTAAGGGTCAGGGCGGAGACCCAGTACTTC.

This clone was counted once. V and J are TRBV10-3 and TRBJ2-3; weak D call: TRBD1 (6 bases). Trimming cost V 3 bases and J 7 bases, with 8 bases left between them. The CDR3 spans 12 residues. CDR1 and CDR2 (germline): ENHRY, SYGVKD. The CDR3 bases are TGTGCCATCAGTGACGGGACACATACGCAGTATTTT. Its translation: CAISDGTHTQYF.

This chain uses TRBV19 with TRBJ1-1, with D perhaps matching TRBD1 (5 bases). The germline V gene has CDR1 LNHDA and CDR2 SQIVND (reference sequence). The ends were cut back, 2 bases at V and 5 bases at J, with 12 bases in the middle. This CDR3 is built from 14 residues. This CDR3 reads CASSIKGAGTEAFF. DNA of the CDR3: TGTGCCAGTAGTATAAAAGGGGCAGGTACTGAAGCTTTCTTT.

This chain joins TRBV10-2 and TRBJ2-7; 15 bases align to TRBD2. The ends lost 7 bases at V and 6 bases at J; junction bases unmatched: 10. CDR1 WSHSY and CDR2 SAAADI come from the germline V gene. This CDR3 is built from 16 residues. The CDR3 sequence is CASTPGTSGRRSEQYF. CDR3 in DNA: TGCGCCAGCACCCCCGGGACTAGCGGGAGGCGGAGCGAGCAGTACTTC.

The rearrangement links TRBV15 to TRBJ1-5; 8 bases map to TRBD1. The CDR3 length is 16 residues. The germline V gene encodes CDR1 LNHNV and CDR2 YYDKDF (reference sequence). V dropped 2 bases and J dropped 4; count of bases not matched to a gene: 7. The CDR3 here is CATSRNGQGINQPQHF. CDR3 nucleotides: TGTGCCACCAGCAGAAACGGACAGGGCATAAATCAGCCCCAGCATTTT.